Below are 25 T cell receptor beta chains sequenced from a single sample in a study of CD8 T cells in Susac syndrome. Random hexamers were used to reverse transcribe the RNA input (0.5 to 1 ug). A single record per CDR3 protein comes from TCRdb applying MiXCR to the immunoSEQ multiplex PCR reads. The top ten hold less than 0.15% of the sample, which has some 100,000 distinct CDR3 sequences, about nine tenths seen once. The sample was CD4+ T cells from PBMCs. The receptors originated from a human donor in good health.

This chain joins TRBV7-8 and TRBJ2-7; TRBD1 matches at 7 bases. This CDR3 spans 15 amino acids. Trimming at V came to 5 bases and at J to 4 bases, leaving 11 bases not matched to a gene. Per the germline V gene, CDR1 is SGHVS and CDR2 is FQNEAQ. The CDR3 region has the DNA TGTGCCAGCAGCCAGGTTGGGACAGCCCCTTACGAGCAGTACTTC. It yields the protein CASSQVGTAPYEQYF.

V is TRBV11-2 and J is TRBJ2-5, with a possible D match to TRBD2 (7 bases). Germline V gives CDR1 SGHAT, CDR2 FQNNGV. Trimming left V 5 bases short and J 5 bases short, with 12 bases between. CDR3 length equals 13 residues. The CDR3 spells CASSKRGGETQYF. The CDR3 DNA reads TGTGCCAGCAGCAAAAGGGGGGGCGAGACCCAGTACTTC.

This chain uses TRBV7-2 with TRBJ2-4, with TRBD1 matching 9 bases. J gave up 7 bases and V 5 bases, and 6 bases lay outside the gene matches. The CDR3 consists of 14 residues. The germline gives CDR1 SGHTA, CDR2 FQGNSA. CDR3 in amino acids: CASSPDRGRNIQYF. The DNA for the CDR3 is TGTGCCAGCAGCCCTGACAGGGGGAGGAACATTCAGTACTTC.

The V and J genes are TRBV29-1 and TRBJ2-2, with 7 positions matching TRBD1. Trimming removed 5 bases from V and 5 bases from J; junction bases left unmatched: 8. CDR1 is SQVTM, CDR2 ANQGSEA, per germline. The CDR3 is made up of 14 amino acids. The CDR3 DNA is TGCAGCGTTCCCGACAGGGTAGCGACCGGGGAGCTGTTTTTT. Translation: CSVPDRVATGELFF.

The chain links TRBV27 to TRBJ1-4; D is unresolved. The CDR3 length is 14 residues. V was pared by 2 bases and J by 4 bases, with 8 bases between. CDR1 MNHEY and CDR2 SMNVEV come from the germline V gene (reference sequence). This chain's CDR3 is CASSLGSVNEKLFF. The CDR3 nucleotides are TGTGCCAGCAGTTTAGGCAGCGTTAATGAAAAACTGTTTTTT.

The rearrangement joins TRBV29-1 to TRBJ2-2, with D maybe TRBD2 (6 bases). This CDR3 is 12 amino acids long. V lost 6 bases, J lost 6 bases, and 11 bases lay in between. Germline V gene sequence: CDR1 SQVTM, CDR2 ANQGSEA. The CDR3 region is CSVGTRAGELFF. The CDR3 DNA is TGCAGCGTAGGGACTCGTGCCGGGGAGCTGTTTTTT.

The J gene is TRBJ1-2, the V gene TRBV12-3 or TRBV12-4; D is uncertain. The germline V and J ends were trimmed by 6 bases and 8 bases, with 10 bases remaining between them. The CDR3 sequence is 11 residues long. The CDR3 here is CASSSRVGYTF. CDR3 nucleotides: TGTGCCAGCAGCTCCCGGGTGGGCTACACCTTC.

The J gene is TRBJ2-3, the V gene TRBV7-2; D is unclear. Germline CDR1 and CDR2: SGHTA and FQGNSA. With 3 bases removed from V and 4 bases from J, the gap between germline ends came to 14 bases. The CDR3 spans 15 residues. CDR3: CASSLYLIRADTQYF. CDR3 in DNA: TGTGCCAGCAGCTTGTACCTGATTCGGGCAGATACGCAGTATTTT.

This clonotype has just one count. The rearrangement links TRBV29-1 to TRBJ1-3, with 9 bases fitting TRBD1. Germline assignment: CDR1 SQVTM and CDR2 ANQGSEA. The CDR3 consists of 15 residues. Trimming removed 3 bases from V and 2 bases from J; junction bases left unmatched: 5. CDR3 sequence: CSVEGQGTAGNTIYF. Here the CDR3 DNA reads TGCAGCGTTGAGGGACAGGGAACCGCTGGAAACACCATATATTTT.

The chain links TRBV5-8 to TRBJ2-1, with 10 positions matching TRBD1. V trimming: 5 bases; J trimming: 9 bases; junction bases outside the gene matches: 11. CDR3 length equals 15 residues. Germline V gene sequence: CDR1 SGHTS, CDR2 YDEGEE. The CDR3 region has the DNA TGTGCCAGCAGTTTGTCCGGGACAGGGGCCAGTGAGCAGTTCTTC. Its translation is CASSLSGTGASEQFF.

V and J are TRBV30 and TRBJ1-2; D not certain. V lost 5 bases and J 5 bases, leaving 18 bases between the germline ends. CDR1 is GTSNPN, CDR2 SVGIG, per germline (reference sequence). The CDR3 consists of 14 residues. Here the CDR3 reads CAWESRASNYGYTF. The DNA for the CDR3 is TGTGCCTGGGAGAGCCGGGCTTCGAATTATGGCTACACCTTC.

The chain couples TRBV19 to TRBJ2-5, with TRBD2 identical over 10 bases. The V gene end was trimmed by 5 bases and the J gene end by 3 bases; junction bases not matched to a gene: 12. In germline, CDR1 is LNHDA, CDR2 SQIVND (reference sequence). The CDR3 spans 17 residues. The CDR3 DNA reads TGTGCCAGTAGTGGGGGTCTTCTCACTAGCGGGGAAGAGACCCAGTACTTC. Its translation: CASSGGLLTSGEETQYF.

This chain joins TRBV10-3 and TRBJ1-3; a weak D match, TRBD1 (6 bases). Germline V lookup: CDR1 ENHRY, CDR2 SYGVKD. The CDR3 totals 15 residues. V was cut by 3 bases and J by 2 bases, with 11 bases left in between. CDR3 amino acids: CAISEIGQTGNTIYF. DNA for the CDR3: TGTGCCATCAGTGAAATAGGACAGACTGGAAACACCATATATTTT.

The rearrangement uses TRBV6-1 and TRBJ1-5; D is uncertain. The germline V gene encodes CDR1 MNHNS and CDR2 SASEGT. Trimming removed 5 bases from V and 4 bases from J, with 18 bases in between. The CDR3 runs 16 residues. This chain's CDR3 is CASSRVAGLGNQPQHF. CDR3 bases: TGTGCCAGCAGTCGGGTCGCGGGGTTGGGGAATCAGCCCCAGCATTTT.

The J gene is TRBJ2-2, the V gene TRBV20-1, with TRBD2 matching over 7 bases. Germline CDR1 DFQATT, CDR2 SNEGSKA (reference sequence). After removal of 0 bases from V and 7 bases from J, the junction contained 5 bases not matched to a gene. This CDR3 contains 14 residues. CDR3 sequence (DNA): TGCAGTGCTAGAGACGGCGGGAGCGTCGGGGAGCTGTTTTTT. This codes for CSARDGGSVGELFF.

This clonotype is a singleton in its sample. The rearrangement links TRBV5-1 to TRBJ2-7, with 9 bases aligning to TRBD1. J gave up 2 bases and V 4 bases, and 7 bases lay outside the gene matches. Germline V CDR1 and CDR2: SGHRS, YFSETQ. The CDR3 has 15 residues. CDR3 amino acids: CASSPTGQGTYEQYF. CDR3 DNA sequence: TGCGCCAGCAGCCCCACGGGACAGGGAACCTACGAGCAGTACTTC.

CDR3 protein: CASSQDRGPPPRDIQYF. For the CDR3, the DNA is TGTGCCAGCAGCCAAGATAGGGGACCGCCCCCGAGGGACATTCAGTACTTC. V usage is TRBV3-1 and J usage is TRBJ2-4; D tentatively reads TRBD1 or TRBD2 (5 bases each). Trimming left V 0 bases short and J 8 bases short, with 20 bases between. CDR1 is LGHDT and CDR2 is YNNKEL in the germline V gene (reference sequence). CDR3 size: 17 residues.

This clonotype was observed a single time. The J gene is TRBJ2-7, the V gene TRBV7-2; D gene ambiguous. The CDR3 covers 17 residues. In germline, CDR1 is SGHTA, CDR2 FQGNSA. V shed 6 bases and J shed 0 bases, with 21 bases lying between them. The CDR3 spells CASSEVQGRDPSYEQYF. The CDR3, as DNA: TGTGCCAGCAGTGAAGTTCAAGGCAGAGACCCCTCCTACGAGCAGTACTTC.

V gene TRBV29-1 combines with J gene TRBJ1-2; D gene ambiguous. The CDR3 runs 16 residues. The V and J ends lost 5 bases and 0 bases respectively, with 19 bases between them. Germline CDR1 reads SQVTM; CDR2 reads ANQGSEA. CDR3 bases: TGCAGCGTTTCCCCGTTGGTAGCGGGCACTAACTATGGCTACACCTTC. It is translated as CSVSPLVAGTNYGYTF.

The chain couples TRBV7-2 to TRBJ1-5; D ambiguous. There are 15 residues in the CDR3. CDR1 and CDR2 (germline): SGHTA, FQGNSA. V shed 3 bases and J shed 2 bases, with 11 bases lying between them. CDR3: CASSLGRLGNQPQHF. The CDR3 DNA reads as TGTGCCAGCAGCTTGGGGAGATTGGGCAATCAGCCCCAGCATTTT.

This clonotype occurred once. The genes are TRBV3-1 and TRBJ2-7, with D possibly TRBD1 on 5 matching bases. Trimming stripped 4 bases from V and 3 bases from J, with 13 bases between. Germline V gene lookup returns CDR1 LGHDT and CDR2 YNNKEL (reference sequence). This CDR3 contains 14 residues. CDR3 loop: CASSPSLDNYEQYF. The CDR3 nucleotides are TGTGCCAGCAGCCCCTCCTTGGACAACTACGAGCAGTACTTC.

This chain joins TRBV19 and TRBJ1-1; a possible D gene is TRBD1 (5 bases). Germline-derived CDR1 and CDR2 are LNHDA and SQIVND (reference sequence). The CDR3 loop spans 14 amino acids. V gave up 5 bases and J gave up 5 bases, with 15 bases separating them. The CDR3 reads CASSGRDLRTEAFF. The CDR3, as DNA: TGTGCCAGTAGTGGTAGGGACCTCCGAACTGAAGCTTTCTTT.

The V call is TRBV6-6, the J call TRBJ1-5; TRBD1 matches at 7 bases. With 5 bases clipped from V and 6 bases from J, the junction kept 10 bases outside the gene matches. The CDR3 consists of 15 residues. Per germline, CDR1 MNHNY and CDR2 SVGAGI (reference sequence). The CDR3 DNA follows: TGTGCCAGCAGTGGCGGGACAGCGGAGGTTCAGCCCCAGCATTTT. Protein product: CASSGGTAEVQPQHF.

This chain uses TRBV4-3 with TRBJ1-2, with D possibly TRBD1 on 6 matching bases. V gave up 0 bases and J gave up 7 bases, with 15 bases separating them. This CDR3 is 15 amino acids long. In germline, CDR1 is LGHNA, CDR2 YSLEER. DNA for the CDR3: TGCGCCAGCAGCCAAGATGATGGGGGCTCCGGTGGCTACACCTTC. It specifies CASSQDDGGSGGYTF.

The chain uses TRBV12-3 or TRBV12-4 and TRBJ1-6, with D unresolved. The CDR3 totals 13 residues. The V end was cut by 1 base, the J end by 10 bases, with 8 bases between. The CDR3 here is CASSLGGHSPLHF. The CDR3 DNA follows: TGTGCCAGCAGTTTAGGGGGTCACTCACCCCTCCACTTT.